This T cell receptor beta chain emerged from a study of T-cell memory formation after mild COVID-19. Study as a whole: TCR clusters mostly belonged to single donors.

Study outcomes and limitations: CD4+ contracting clones were mainly CM and EM; CD8+ ones, EMRA. Later expanders leaned CD4+, whereas clones that contracted between day 15 and 85 were balanced CD4/CD8.

Of note for this clonotype: Its target is not known.

Deletions cut 5 bases from V and 6 bases from J, with 22 bases between. The CDR3 runs 16 residues. Amplification by 5'RACE using constant-segment primers produced TCR alpha and TCR beta cDNA libraries that carried sample barcodes and UMIs. TCRdb called the 5' RACE reads again in MiXCR, with one record for every CDR3 protein. The data hold about 82,000 distinct CDR3 sequences, with about 13% observed a single time. The TCR was taken from a man younger than 30 who had mild COVID-19 (a few samples of this study predate the infection). Cell type and time point are not known. The rearrangement joins TRBV12-3 or TRBV12-4 to TRBJ2-5; perhaps TRBD2 as D (7 bases). Material for sequencing was PBMCs or a T cell subset sorted from them (not recorded which). The CDR3 coding sequence is TGTGCCAGCAGTGTGACCGGGACACCCGGGGGGAAGACCCAGTACTTC. Translating it yields CASSVTGTPGGKTQYF.